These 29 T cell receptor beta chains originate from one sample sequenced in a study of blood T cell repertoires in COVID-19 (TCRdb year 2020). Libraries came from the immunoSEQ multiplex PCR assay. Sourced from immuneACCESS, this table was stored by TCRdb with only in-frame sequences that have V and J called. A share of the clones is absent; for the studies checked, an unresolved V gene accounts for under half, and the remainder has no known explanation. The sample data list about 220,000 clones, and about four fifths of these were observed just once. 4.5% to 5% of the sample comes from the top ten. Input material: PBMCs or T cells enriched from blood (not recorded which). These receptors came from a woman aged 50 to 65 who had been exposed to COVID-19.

CDR3 sequence: CASSPDRVITEAFF. CDR3 DNA sequence: TGTGCCAGCTCACCAGACAGAGTAATAACTGAAGCTTTCTTT. The chain recombines TRBV18 with TRBJ1-1, with D perhaps matching TRBD1 (5 bases). Germline values: CDR1 KGHSH, CDR2 LQKENI. This CDR3 is 14 amino acids long. V was trimmed by 2 bases and J by 5 bases, leaving 12 bases between them.

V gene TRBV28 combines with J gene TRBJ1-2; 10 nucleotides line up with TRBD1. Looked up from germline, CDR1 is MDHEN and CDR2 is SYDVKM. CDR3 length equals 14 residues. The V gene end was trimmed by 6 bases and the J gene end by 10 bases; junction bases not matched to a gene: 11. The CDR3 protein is CASRPRDRGDFYTF. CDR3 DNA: TGTGCCAGCAGGCCCCGGGACAGGGGCGACTTCTACACCTTC.

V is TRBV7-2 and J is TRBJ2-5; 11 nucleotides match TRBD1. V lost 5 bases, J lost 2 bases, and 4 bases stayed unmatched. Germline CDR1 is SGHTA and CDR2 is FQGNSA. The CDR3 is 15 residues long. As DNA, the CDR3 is TGTGCCAGCAGCGCGCGGGACAGGGGGCAAGAGACCCAGTACTTC. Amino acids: CASSARDRGQETQYF. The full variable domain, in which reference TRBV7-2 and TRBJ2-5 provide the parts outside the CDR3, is GAGVSQSPSNKVTEKGKDVELRCDPISGHTALYWYRQSLGQGLEFLIYFQGNSAPDKSGLPSDRFSAERTGGSVSTLTIQRTQQEDSAVYLCASSARDRGQETQYFGPGTRLLVL.

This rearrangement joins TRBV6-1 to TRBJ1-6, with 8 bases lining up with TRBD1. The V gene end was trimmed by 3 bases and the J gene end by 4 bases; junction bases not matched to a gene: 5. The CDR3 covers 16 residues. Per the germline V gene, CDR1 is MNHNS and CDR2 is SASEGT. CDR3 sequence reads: CASSDRGRGYNSPLHF. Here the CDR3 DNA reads TGTGCCAGCAGTGACAGGGGGCGCGGATATAATTCACCCCTCCACTTT.

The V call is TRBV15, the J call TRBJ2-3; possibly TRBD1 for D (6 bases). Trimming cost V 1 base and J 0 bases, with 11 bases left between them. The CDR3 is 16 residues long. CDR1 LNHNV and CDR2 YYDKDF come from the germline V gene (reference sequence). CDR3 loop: CATSRAGQFSTDTQYF. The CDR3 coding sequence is TGTGCCACCAGCAGAGCCGGACAGTTCAGCACAGATACGCAGTATTTT.

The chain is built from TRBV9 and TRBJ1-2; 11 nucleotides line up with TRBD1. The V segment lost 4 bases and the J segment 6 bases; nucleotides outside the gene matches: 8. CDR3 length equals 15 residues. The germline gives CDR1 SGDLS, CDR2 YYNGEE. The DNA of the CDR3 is TGTGCCAGCAGCTCCATTGGACAGGGGGCGAATGGCTACACCTTC. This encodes CASSSIGQGANGYTF.

CDR3 region: CASSPGQKNTEAFF. The CDR3 DNA reads as TGTGCCAGCTCACCCGGACAAAAGAACACTGAAGCTTTCTTT. J is TRBJ1-1 and V is TRBV18, with D tentatively TRBD1 (5 bases). The ends were cut back, 3 bases at V and 1 base at J, with 9 bases in the middle. Germline V gene data show CDR1 as KGHSH and CDR2 as LQKENI. The CDR3 loop spans 14 amino acids.

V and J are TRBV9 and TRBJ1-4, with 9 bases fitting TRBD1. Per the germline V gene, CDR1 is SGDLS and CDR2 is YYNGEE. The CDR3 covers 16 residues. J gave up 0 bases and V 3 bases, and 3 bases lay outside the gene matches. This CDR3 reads CASSATGGTTNEKLFF. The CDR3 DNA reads TGTGCCAGCAGCGCCACAGGGGGCACAACTAATGAAAAACTGTTTTTT.

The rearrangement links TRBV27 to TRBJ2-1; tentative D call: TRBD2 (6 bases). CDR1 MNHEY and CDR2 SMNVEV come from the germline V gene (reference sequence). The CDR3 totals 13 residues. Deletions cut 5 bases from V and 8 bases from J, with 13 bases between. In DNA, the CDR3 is TGTGCCAGCAGTCCCCAGGCGGGGTATGAGCAGTTCTTC. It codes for CASSPQAGYEQFF.

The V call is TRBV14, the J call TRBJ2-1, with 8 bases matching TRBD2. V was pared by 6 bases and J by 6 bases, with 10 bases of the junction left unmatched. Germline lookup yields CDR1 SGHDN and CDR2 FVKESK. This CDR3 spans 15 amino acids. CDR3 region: CASSLAGGGSNEQFF. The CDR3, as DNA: TGTGCCAGCAGTCTCGCGGGGGGAGGCTCCAATGAGCAGTTCTTC. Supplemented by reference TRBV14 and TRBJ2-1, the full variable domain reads EAGVTQFPSHSVIEKGQTVTLRCDPISGHDNLYWYRRVMGKEIKFLLHFVKESKQDESGMPNNRFLAERTGGTYSTLKVQPAELEDSGVYFCASSLAGGGSNEQFFGPGTRLTVL.

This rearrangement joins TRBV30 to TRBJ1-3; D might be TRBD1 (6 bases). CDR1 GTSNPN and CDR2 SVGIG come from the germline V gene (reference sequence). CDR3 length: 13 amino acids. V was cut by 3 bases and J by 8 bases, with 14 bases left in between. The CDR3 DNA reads TGTGCCTGGAGCGGGGGGGCCCGGGACACCATATATTTT. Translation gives CAWSGGARDTIYF.

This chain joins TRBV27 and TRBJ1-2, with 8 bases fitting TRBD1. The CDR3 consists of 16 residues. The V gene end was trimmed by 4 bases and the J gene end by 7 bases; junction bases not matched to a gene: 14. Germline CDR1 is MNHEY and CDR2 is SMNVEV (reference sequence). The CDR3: CASSSLLDRGEGGYTF. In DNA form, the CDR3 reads TGTGCCAGCAGTTCCCTTTTAGACAGGGGAGAGGGTGGCTACACCTTC.

CDR3 bases: TGTGCCAGCAGTGACAGGGAATTAGGTTCACCCCTCCACTTT. Its translation: CASSDRELGSPLHF. This chain uses TRBV6-1 with TRBJ1-6; possible D gene TRBD1, 5 bases. The CDR3 covers 14 residues. Trimming pared 3 bases from V and 9 bases from J, leaving 12 bases between. Germline assignment: CDR1 MNHNS and CDR2 SASEGT.

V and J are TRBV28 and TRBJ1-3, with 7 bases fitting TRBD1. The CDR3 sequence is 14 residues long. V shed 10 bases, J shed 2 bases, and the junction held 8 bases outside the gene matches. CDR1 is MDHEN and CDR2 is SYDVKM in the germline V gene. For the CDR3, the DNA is TGTGCCATCCGACCAGGGGGGACTGGAAACACCATATATTTT. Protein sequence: CAIRPGGTGNTIYF.

The CDR3 nucleotides read TGCAGCTCAGGTCGTTCCTACAATGAGCAGTTCTTC. This encodes CSSGRSYNEQFF. The gene calls are TRBV29-1 and TRBJ2-1; unclear D gene. V was shortened by 8 bases and J by 1 base, with 9 bases between the two germline ends. The CDR3 spans 12 residues. Germline CDR1 SQVTM, CDR2 ANQGSEA.

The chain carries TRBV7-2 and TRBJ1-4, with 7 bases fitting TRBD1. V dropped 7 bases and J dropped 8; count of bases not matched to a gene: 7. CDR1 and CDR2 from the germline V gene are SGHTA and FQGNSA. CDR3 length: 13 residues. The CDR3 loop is CASTKGAREKLFF. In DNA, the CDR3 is TGTGCCAGCACAAAGGGGGCGCGGGAAAAACTGTTTTTT.

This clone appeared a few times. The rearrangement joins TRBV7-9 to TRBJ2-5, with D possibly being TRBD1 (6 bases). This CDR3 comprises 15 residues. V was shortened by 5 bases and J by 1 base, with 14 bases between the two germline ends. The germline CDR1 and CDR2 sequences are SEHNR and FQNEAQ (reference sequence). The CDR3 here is CASSTPGQLQETQYF. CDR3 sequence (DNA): TGTGCCAGCAGCACGCCCGGACAGCTCCAAGAGACCCAGTACTTC. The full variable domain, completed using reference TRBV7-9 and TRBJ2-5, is DTGVSQNPRHKITKRGQNVTFRCDPISEHNRLYWYRQTLGQGPEFLTYFQNEAQLEKSRLLSDRFSAERPKGSFSTLEIQRTEQGDSAMYLCASSTPGQLQETQYFGPGTRLLVL.

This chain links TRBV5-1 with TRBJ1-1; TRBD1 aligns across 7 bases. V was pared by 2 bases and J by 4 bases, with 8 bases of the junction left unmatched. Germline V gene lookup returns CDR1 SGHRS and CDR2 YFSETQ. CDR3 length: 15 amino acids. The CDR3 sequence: CASSFIGGKGTEAFF. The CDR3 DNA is TGCGCCAGCAGCTTCATAGGGGGCAAGGGCACTGAAGCTTTCTTT.

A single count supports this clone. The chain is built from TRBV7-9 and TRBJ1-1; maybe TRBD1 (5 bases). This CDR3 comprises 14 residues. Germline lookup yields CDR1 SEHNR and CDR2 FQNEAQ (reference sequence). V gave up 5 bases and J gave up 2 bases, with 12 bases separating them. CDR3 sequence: CASSQIGDNTEAFF. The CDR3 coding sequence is TGTGCCAGCAGCCAAATAGGGGATAACACTGAAGCTTTCTTT.

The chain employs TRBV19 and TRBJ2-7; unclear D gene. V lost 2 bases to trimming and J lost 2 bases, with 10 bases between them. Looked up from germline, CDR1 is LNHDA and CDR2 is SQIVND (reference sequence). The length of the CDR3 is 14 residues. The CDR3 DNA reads TGTGCCAGTAGTATATCGCGGAATACCTACGAGCAGTACTTC. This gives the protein CASSISRNTYEQYF. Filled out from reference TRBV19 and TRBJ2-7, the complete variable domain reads DGGITQSPKYLFRKEGQNVTLSCEQNLNHDAMYWYRQDPGQGLRLIYYSQIVNDFQKGDIAEGYSVSREKKESFPLTVTSAQKNPTAFYLCASSISRNTYEQYFGPGTRLTVT.

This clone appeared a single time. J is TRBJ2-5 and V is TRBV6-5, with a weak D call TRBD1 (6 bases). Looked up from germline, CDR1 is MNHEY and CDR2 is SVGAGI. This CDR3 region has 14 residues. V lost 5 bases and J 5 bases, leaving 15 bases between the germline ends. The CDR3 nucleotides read TGTGCCAGCAGTCGACAGGAGAGGAGTGAGACCCAGTACTTC. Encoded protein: CASSRQERSETQYF.

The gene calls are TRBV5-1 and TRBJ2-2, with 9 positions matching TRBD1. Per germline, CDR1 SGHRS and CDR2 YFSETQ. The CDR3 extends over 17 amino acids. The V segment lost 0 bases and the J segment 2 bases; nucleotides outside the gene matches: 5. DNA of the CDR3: TGCGCCAGCAGCTTGGAAAGGACAGGGGCTAACACCGGGGAGCTGTTTTTT. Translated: CASSLERTGANTGELFF.

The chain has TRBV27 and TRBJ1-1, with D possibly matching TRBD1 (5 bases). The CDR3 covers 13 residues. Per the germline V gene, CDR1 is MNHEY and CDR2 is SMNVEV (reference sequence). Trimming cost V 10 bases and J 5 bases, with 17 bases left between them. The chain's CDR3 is CATRTGGSTEAFF. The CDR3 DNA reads TGTGCCACCCGCACGGGGGGGAGTACTGAAGCTTTCTTT.

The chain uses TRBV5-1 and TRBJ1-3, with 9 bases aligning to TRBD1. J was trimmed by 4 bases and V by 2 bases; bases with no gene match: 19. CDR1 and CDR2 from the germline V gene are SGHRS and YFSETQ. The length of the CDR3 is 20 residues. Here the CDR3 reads CASSLFIQGAHALPGNTIYF. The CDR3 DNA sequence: TGCGCCAGCAGCTTATTTATACAGGGGGCACACGCATTACCCGGAAACACCATATATTTT. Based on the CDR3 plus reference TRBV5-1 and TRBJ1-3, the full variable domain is KAGVTQTPRYLIKTRGQQVTLSCSPISGHRSVSWYQQTPGQGLQFLFEYFSETQRNKGNFPGRFSGRQFSNSRSEMNVSTLELGDSALYLCASSLFIQGAHALPGNTIYFGEGSWLTVV.

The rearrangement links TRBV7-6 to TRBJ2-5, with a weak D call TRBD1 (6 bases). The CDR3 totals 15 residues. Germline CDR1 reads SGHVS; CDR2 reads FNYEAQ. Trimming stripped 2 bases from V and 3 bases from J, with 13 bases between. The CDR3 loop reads CASSLRTAREETQYF. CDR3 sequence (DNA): TGTGCCAGCAGCTTAAGGACAGCTAGAGAAGAGACCCAGTACTTC.

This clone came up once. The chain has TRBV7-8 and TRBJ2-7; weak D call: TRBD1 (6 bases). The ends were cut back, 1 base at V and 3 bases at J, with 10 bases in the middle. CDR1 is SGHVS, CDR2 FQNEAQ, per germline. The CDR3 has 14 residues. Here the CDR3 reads CASSLVGALYEQYF. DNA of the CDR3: TGTGCCAGCAGCTTAGTGGGGGCCCTCTACGAGCAGTACTTC.

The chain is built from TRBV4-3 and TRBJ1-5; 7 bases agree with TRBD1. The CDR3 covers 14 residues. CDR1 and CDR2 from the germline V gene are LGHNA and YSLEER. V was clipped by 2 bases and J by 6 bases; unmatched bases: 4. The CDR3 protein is CASSQNRGGQPQHF. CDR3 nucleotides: TGCGCCAGCAGCCAAAACAGGGGTGGTCAGCCCCAGCATTTT.

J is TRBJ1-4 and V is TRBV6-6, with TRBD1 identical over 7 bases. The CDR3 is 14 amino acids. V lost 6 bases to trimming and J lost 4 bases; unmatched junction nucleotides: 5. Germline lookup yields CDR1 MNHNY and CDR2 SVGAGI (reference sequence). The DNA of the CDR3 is TGTGCCAGCAGGCAGGCAGGGGGTAATGAAAAACTGTTTTTT. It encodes CASRQAGGNEKLFF.

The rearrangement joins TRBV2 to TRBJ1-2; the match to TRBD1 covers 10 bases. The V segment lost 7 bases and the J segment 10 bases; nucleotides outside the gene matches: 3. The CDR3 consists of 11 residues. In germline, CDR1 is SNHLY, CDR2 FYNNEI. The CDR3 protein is CASMGTGVYTF. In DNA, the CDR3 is TGTGCCAGCATGGGGACAGGGGTCTACACCTTC.